A selection of T cell receptor beta chains follows, all from one sample in a study of cytomegalovirus exposure and HLA in healthy donors. Sequencing was performed with immunoSEQ multiplex PCR; in TCRdb, only in-frame clones are kept and a portion is missing. The table records 150,000 to 200,000 clones, around 75% of them present only once. The specimen sequenced was PBMCs. These receptor sequences come from a young woman in good health and CMV-seropositive. The CDR3 runs from the conserved cysteine through the conserved F or W. D genes are given only for firm matches. A row's size may be missing; if present it is once, few, many or a size class.

TRBJ1-1 TRBV7-8 - TRBD1 CASSSGTVITEAFF TGTGCCAGCAGCTCCGGGACAGTAATAACTGAAGCTTTCTTT
TRBJ2-2 TRBV18 - TRBD2 CASSPGIASGSTGELFF TGTGCCAGCTCGCCCGGTATCGCTAGCGGGAGCACCGGGGAGCTGTTTTTT
TRBJ1-2 TRBV19 - - CASSIVAQDGYTF TGTGCCAGTAGTATTGTGGCGCAGGATGGCTACACCTTC
TRBJ2-7 TRBV2 - - CASRGSSYEQYF TGTGCCAGCCGAGGGTCTTCCTACGAGCAGTACTTC
TRBJ2-1 TRBV13 - - CASSLPPRGRSEQFF TGTGCCAGCAGCTTACCACCAAGGGGTAGGAGTGAGCAGTTCTTC
TRBJ2-7 TRBV5-5 - - CASSWNGNSYEQYF TGTGCCAGCAGCTGGAACGGGAACTCCTACGAGCAGTACTTC
TRBJ2-5 TRBV10-3 once TRBD2 CAISPTSLVETQYF TGTGCCATCAGTCCGACTAGCTTAGTCGAGACCCAGTACTTC
TRBJ1-3 TRBV19 - - CASRARREPNTIYF TGTGCCAGTAGAGCCCGCCGGGAACCAAACACCATATATTTT
TRBJ2-5 TRBV7-8 - TRBD2 CASTLGREELRQYF TGTGCCAGCACCCTCGGGAGGGAAGAACTGCGGCAGTACTTC
TRBJ2-1 TRBV19 - - CASSPGFNEQFF TGTGCCAGTAGTCCCGGGTTCAATGAGCAGTTCTTC
TRBJ1-5 TRBV19 - - CASSISPQRYSNQPQHF TGTGCCAGTAGTATAAGCCCCCAACGGTATAGCAATCAGCCCCAGCATTTT
TRBJ1-4 TRBV7-9 - - CASSFGGPNEKLFF TGTGCCAGCAGCTTCGGTGGGCCAAATGAAAAACTGTTTTTT
TRBJ2-3 TRBV6-1 - TRBD2 CASSEGGLAGLDTQYF TGTGCCAGCAGTGAAGGAGGACTAGCGGGATTAGATACGCAGTATTTT
TRBJ2-1 TRBV14 - TRBD2 CASSLSLANEQFF TGTGCCAGCAGCCTTTCACTAGCGAATGAGCAGTTCTTC
TRBJ1-1 TRBV5-1 few TRBD1 CASSLTGTANTEAFF TGCGCCAGCAGCTTAACCGGGACAGCGAACACTGAAGCTTTCTTT
TRBJ1-5 TRBV28 - - CASSPKPGHQHF TGTGCCAGCAGCCCTAAACCGGGACACCAGCATTTT
TRBJ2-5 TRBV2 - - CASSEEVRGTQYF TGTGCCAGCAGTGAAGAGGTTAGGGGGACCCAGTACTTC
TRBJ2-3 TRBV27 - TRBD2 CASRSGGLGDTQYF TGTGCCAGCAGGTCGGGGGGGCTTGGAGATACGCAGTATTTT
TRBJ2-1 TRBV5-4 - TRBD2 CASSLGTSGSYNEQFF TGTGCCAGCAGCTTGGGAACTAGCGGGAGTTACAATGAGCAGTTCTTC
TRBJ2-1 TRBV5-6 - - CATQDGTFSSYNEQFF TGTGCCACCCAGGATGGGACTTTTAGCTCCTACAATGAGCAGTTCTTC
TRBJ1-1 TRBV6-5 - - CASSDRPNTEAFF TGTGCCAGCAGTGACAGACCGAACACTGAAGCTTTCTTT
TRBJ1-3 TRBV11-2 - TRBD1 CASSLGQLSGNTIYF TGTGCCAGCAGCCTGGGACAGCTCTCTGGAAACACCATATATTTT
TRBJ2-1 TRBV7-6 - TRBD2 CASSLAGGSNEQFF TGTGCCAGCAGCTTAGCGGGAGGGAGCAATGAGCAGTTCTTC
TRBJ2-2 TRBV5-8 few TRBD1 CASSGPTGGATGELFF TGTGCCAGCAGCGGACCGACAGGGGGCGCCACCGGGGAGCTGTTTTTT
TRBJ1-1 TRBV9 once - CASSSYGDMYTEAFF TGTGCCAGCAGCAGTTACGGGGATATGTACACTGAAGCTTTCTTT
TRBJ2-1 TRBV25-1 - - CASMAGLYEQFF TGTGCCAGCATGGCGGGATTGTATGAGCAGTTCTTC
TRBJ2-2 TRBV15 - TRBD1 CASRDRGTGELFF TGTGCCTCCCGGGACAGGGGTACCGGGGAGCTGTTTTTT
TRBJ2-1 TRBV28 - TRBD2 CASSLPALAGEDNEQFF TGTGCCAGCAGTTTACCCGCTCTAGCGGGGGAGGACAATGAGCAGTTCTTC
TRBJ2-7 TRBV18 few TRBD2 CASSPPLLAGGYEQYF TGTGCCAGCTCGCCCCCCCTACTAGCGGGGGGCTACGAGCAGTACTTC
TRBJ1-4 TRBV7-9 few - CASSPRVRATNEKLFF TGTGCCAGCAGCCCGAGGGTCCGCGCAACTAATGAAAAACTGTTTTTT
TRBJ2-6 TRBV5-1 - - CASSLKVPELGSGANVLTF TGCGCCAGCAGCTTGAAGGTTCCGGAGTTGGGCTCTGGGGCCAACGTCCTGACTTTC
TRBJ1-2 TRBV5-1 - - CASRADRNYGYTF TGCGCCAGCAGGGCTGACAGGAACTATGGCTACACCTTC
TRBJ2-2 TRBV5-4 - - CASSLAGVNTGELFF TGTGCCAGCAGCTTGGCCGGGGTGAACACCGGGGAGCTGTTTTTT
TRBJ1-2 TRBV7-2 - - CASSFGGSSPSYGYTF TGTGCCAGCAGCTTTGGTGGCAGTTCGCCTTCCTATGGCTACACCTTC
TRBJ1-1 TRBV27 - - CASSLGVRNTEAFF TGTGCCAGCAGTCTTGGTGTGAGGAACACTGAAGCTTTCTTT
TRBJ2-2 TRBV11-3 - - CASSLAAHGELFF TGTGCCAGCAGCTTGGCGGCGCACGGGGAGCTGTTTTTT
TRBJ1-1 TRBV14 - TRBD1 CASSALPGQGGNTEAFF TGTGCCAGCAGTGCTCTCCCGGGACAGGGTGGGAACACTGAAGCTTTCTTT
TRBJ2-2 TRBV9 - - CASSVYGSGTGELFF TGTGCCAGCAGCGTTTACGGGAGTGGGACCGGGGAGCTGTTTTTT
TRBJ2-3 TRBV7-9 - TRBD1 CASSSGTGGTDTQYF TGTGCCAGCAGCTCGGGGACAGGGGGCACAGATACGCAGTATTTT
TRBJ2-7 TRBV6-5 - - CASARTASYEQYF TGTGCCAGCGCTCGGACAGCTTCCTACGAGCAGTACTTC
TRBJ2-7 TRBV6-6 - TRBD2 CASSHSGGGYEQYF TGTGCCAGCAGTCACAGCGGGGGCGGGTACGAGCAGTACTTC
TRBJ1-1 TRBV6-6 - TRBD1 CASSITGQGHAFF TGTGCCAGCAGTATAACAGGACAGGGGCATGCTTTCTTT